The 12 T cell receptor beta chains given below trace back to one sample, sequenced in a study of cytomegalovirus exposure and HLA in healthy donors. Clones were read by immunoSEQ multiplex PCR, and TCRdb kept only the in-frame ones, dropping some. The table lists about 44,000 clones, 93% of them singletons. The source material was PBMCs. The source is a woman aged 18-29 years in good health and CMV-seronegative.

CDR3 protein: CASSLGTSNYGYTF. CDR3 bases: TGTGCCAGCAGTTTAGGCACCTCTAACTATGGCTACACCTTC. The chain has TRBV28 and TRBJ1-2; D is ambiguous. This CDR3 spans 14 amino acids. Germline V gene sequence: CDR1 MDHEN, CDR2 SYDVKM. The V end lost 2 bases, the J end lost 0 bases, and 7 bases lay between the germline ends.

V usage is TRBV18 and J usage is TRBJ1-4; 7 nucleotides align to TRBD1. This CDR3 region has 16 residues. The V gene's germline CDR1 is KGHSH and CDR2 LQKENI. Trimming at V came to 1 base and at J to 5 bases, leaving 7 bases not matched to a gene. CDR3 sequence: CASSPLVNRGNEKLFF. The CDR3 DNA sequence: TGTGCCAGCTCACCACTTGTAAACAGGGGAAATGAAAAACTGTTTTTT.

A few counts support this clone. The chain couples TRBV6-1 to TRBJ1-1; TRBD1 is a possible D gene (5 bases). The CDR3 runs to 13 residues. The germline CDR1 and CDR2 sequences are MNHNS and SASEGT. Deletions cut 6 bases from V and 3 bases from J, with 11 bases between. For the CDR3, the DNA is TGTGCCAGCAGACGGGACTCGCACACTGAAGCTTTCTTT. It encodes CASRRDSHTEAFF.

The chain employs TRBV11-2 and TRBJ2-1; possibly TRBD1 for D (5 bases). CDR1 is SGHAT and CDR2 is FQNNGV in the germline V gene. Trimming took off 1 base at V and 6 bases at J, with 16 bases between the two ends. The CDR3 contains 16 residues. The CDR3 loop reads CASSLGLGQGFNEQFF. The CDR3 DNA reads TGTGCCAGCAGCTTAGGGTTAGGGCAGGGATTCAATGAGCAGTTCTTC.

This clone has a single count. The rearrangement links TRBV2 to TRBJ2-2; a possible D gene is TRBD1 (6 bases). CDR1 is SNHLY and CDR2 is FYNNEI in the germline V gene. Trimming left V 7 bases short and J 0 bases short, with 12 bases between. The CDR3 contains 15 residues. The CDR3 bases are TGTGCCAGCAACAGGGATCGAGCGAACACCGGGGAGCTGTTTTTT. This encodes CASNRDRANTGELFF.

The gene calls are TRBV15 and TRBJ2-3; maybe TRBD2 (6 bases). In germline, CDR1 is LNHNV, CDR2 YYDKDF (reference sequence). Trimming stripped 9 bases from V and 4 bases from J, with 17 bases between. The length of the CDR3 is 14 residues. The CDR3, as DNA: TGTGCCACTGGGGACTCCCAAAAGGCAGATACGCAGTATTTT. It codes for CATGDSQKADTQYF.

The chain employs TRBV7-8 and TRBJ1-4, with D possibly matching TRBD1 (5 bases). Looked up from germline, CDR1 is SGHVS and CDR2 is FQNEAQ. Trimming removed 5 bases at V and 3 bases at J, with 13 bases between. This CDR3 is 15 amino acids long. The CDR3 DNA reads as TGTGCCAGCAGCCTCGACAGTCTTCCTAATGAAAAACTGTTTTTT. As protein: CASSLDSLPNEKLFF.

The chain couples TRBV7-6 to TRBJ1-3, with D uncertain. Deletions cut 3 bases from V and 0 bases from J, with 6 bases between. This CDR3 is 14 amino acids long. CDR1 and CDR2 (germline): SGHVS, FNYEAQ. CDR3 sequence: CASSFGNSGNTIYF. The CDR3 DNA sequence: TGTGCCAGCAGCTTCGGGAACTCTGGAAACACCATATATTTT.

This sequence joins TRBV4-2 and TRBJ2-1; no clear D gene. V was cut by 2 bases and J by 8 bases, with 16 bases left in between. There are 15 residues in the CDR3. The germline gives CDR1 LGHNA, CDR2 YNFKEQ. This chain's CDR3 is CASSQWSTLSDEQFF. The CDR3 nucleotides read TGTGCCAGCAGCCAATGGAGCACATTGTCCGATGAGCAGTTCTTC.

This clone was detected only once. The chain recombines TRBV27 with TRBJ2-3; D gene ambiguous. The CDR3 is 15 amino acids. V gave up 8 bases and J gave up 0 bases, with 15 bases separating them. Germline CDR1 reads MNHEY; CDR2 reads SMNVEV (reference sequence). The CDR3 nucleotides are TGTGCCAGCTCTCAGTCGATGCCTAGCACAGATACGCAGTATTTT. Protein sequence: CASSQSMPSTDTQYF.

The chain uses TRBV5-5 and TRBJ2-7; no clear D. The CDR3 is made up of 14 amino acids. CDR1 is SGHKS, CDR2 YYEKEE, per germline (reference sequence). The V end was cut by 1 base, the J end by 1 base, with 9 bases between. CDR3 DNA sequence: TGTGCCAGCAGCTTGCGACTGAATTCCTACGAGCAGTACTTC. It is translated as CASSLRLNSYEQYF.

The gene calls are TRBV25-1 and TRBJ1-4; 8 bases are a match to TRBD1. The germline CDR1 and CDR2 sequences are MGHDK and SYGVNS. V lost 2 bases to trimming and J lost 8 bases; unmatched junction nucleotides: 13. The CDR3 is made up of 17 amino acids. The CDR3 DNA sequence: TGTGCCAGCAGTGAAGGTCCCGACAGGGGCAGGCGCGAAAAACTGTTTTTT. Translation gives CASSEGPDRGRREKLFF. Together with reference TRBV25-1 and TRBJ1-4, the CDR3 gives the full variable domain: EADIYQTPRYLVIGTGKKITLECSQTMGHDKMYWYQQDPGMELHLIHYSYGVNSTEKGDLSSESTVSRIRTEHFPLTLESARPSHTSQYLCASSEGPDRGRREKLFFGSGTQLSVL.